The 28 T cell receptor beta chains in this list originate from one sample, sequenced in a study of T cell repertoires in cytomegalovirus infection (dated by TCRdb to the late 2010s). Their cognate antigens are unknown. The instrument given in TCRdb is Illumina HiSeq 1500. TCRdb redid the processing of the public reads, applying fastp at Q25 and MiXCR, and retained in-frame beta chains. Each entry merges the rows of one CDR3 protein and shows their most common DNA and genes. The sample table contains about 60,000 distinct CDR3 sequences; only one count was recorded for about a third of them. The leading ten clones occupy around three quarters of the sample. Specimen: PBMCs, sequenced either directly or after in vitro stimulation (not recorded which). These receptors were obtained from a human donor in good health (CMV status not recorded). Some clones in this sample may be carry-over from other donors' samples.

CDR3 in amino acids: CASSLLVSTDTQYF. CDR3 DNA: TGTGCCAGCAGTTTGTTGGTGAGCACAGATACGCAGTATTTT. The chain recombines TRBV28 with TRBJ2-3; no reliable D call. With 3 bases removed from V and 0 bases from J, the gap between germline ends came to 7 bases. In germline, CDR1 is MDHEN, CDR2 SYDVKM. The CDR3 runs to 14 residues.

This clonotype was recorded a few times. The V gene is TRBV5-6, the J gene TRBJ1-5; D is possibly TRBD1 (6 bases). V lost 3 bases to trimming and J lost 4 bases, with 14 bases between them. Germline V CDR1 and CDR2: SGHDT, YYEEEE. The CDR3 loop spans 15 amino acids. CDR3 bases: TGTGCCAGCAGCTCACTACTGGACAGAAATCAGCCCCAGCATTTT. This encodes CASSSLLDRNQPQHF.

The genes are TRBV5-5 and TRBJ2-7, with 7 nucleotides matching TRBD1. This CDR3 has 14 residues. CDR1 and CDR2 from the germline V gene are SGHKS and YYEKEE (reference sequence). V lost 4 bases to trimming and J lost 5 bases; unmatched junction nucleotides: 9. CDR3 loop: CASSQGTVDHEQYF. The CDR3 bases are TGTGCCAGCAGCCAGGGGACAGTGGACCACGAGCAGTACTTC. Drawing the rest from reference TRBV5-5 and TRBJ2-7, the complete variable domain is DAGVTQSPTHLIKTRGQQVTLRCSPISGHKSVSWYQQVLGQGPQFIFQYYEKEERGRGNFPDRFSARQFPNYSSELNVNALLLGDSALYLCASSQGTVDHEQYFGPGTRLTVT.

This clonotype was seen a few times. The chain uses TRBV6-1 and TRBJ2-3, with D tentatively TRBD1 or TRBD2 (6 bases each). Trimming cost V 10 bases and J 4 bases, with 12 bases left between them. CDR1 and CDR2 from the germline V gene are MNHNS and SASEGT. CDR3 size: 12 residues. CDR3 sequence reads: CATQGRPDTQYF. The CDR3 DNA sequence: TGTGCCACCCAGGGGAGGCCAGATACGCAGTATTTT.

CDR3 bases: TGTGCCAGCAGCTTAGGGGATCGAAACATTCAGTACTTC. It yields the protein CASSLGDRNIQYF. This rearrangement joins TRBV7-8 to TRBJ2-4; D is unclear. This CDR3 region has 13 residues. V lost 1 base and J lost 6, with 7 bases in between. Germline CDR1 SGHVS, CDR2 FQNEAQ.

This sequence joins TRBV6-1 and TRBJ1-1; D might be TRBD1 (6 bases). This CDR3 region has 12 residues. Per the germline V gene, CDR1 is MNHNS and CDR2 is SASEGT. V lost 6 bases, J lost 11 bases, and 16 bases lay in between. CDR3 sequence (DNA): TGTGCCAGCAGGGAATGGGGGCAGGAGGCTTTCTTT. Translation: CASREWGQEAFF.

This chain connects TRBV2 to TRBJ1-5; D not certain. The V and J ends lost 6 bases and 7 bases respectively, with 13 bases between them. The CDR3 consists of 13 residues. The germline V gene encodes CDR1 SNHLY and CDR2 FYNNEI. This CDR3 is CASREMPRQPQHF. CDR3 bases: TGTGCCAGCAGGGAGATGCCCAGACAGCCCCAGCATTTT.

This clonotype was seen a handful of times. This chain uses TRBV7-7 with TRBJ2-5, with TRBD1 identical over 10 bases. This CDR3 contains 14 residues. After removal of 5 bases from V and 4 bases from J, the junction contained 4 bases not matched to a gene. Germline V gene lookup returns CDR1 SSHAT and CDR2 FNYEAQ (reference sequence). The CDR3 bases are TGTGCCAGCAGCCAGGGGACAGGGGTAGAGACCCAGTACTTC. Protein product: CASSQGTGVETQYF.

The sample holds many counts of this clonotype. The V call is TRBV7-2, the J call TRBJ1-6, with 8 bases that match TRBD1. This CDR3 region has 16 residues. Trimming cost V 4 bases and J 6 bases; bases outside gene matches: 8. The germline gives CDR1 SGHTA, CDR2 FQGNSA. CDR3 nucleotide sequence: TGTGCCAGCAGCTCCGGACAGGGAGGAAGTAATTCACCCCTCCACTTT. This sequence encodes CASSSGQGGSNSPLHF.

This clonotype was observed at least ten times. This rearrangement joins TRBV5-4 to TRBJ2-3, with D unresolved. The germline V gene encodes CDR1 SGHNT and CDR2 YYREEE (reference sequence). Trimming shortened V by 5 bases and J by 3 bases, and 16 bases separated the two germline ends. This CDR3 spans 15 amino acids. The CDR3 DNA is TGTGCCAGCAGTTCTAACAGTCGTGGGACAGATACGCAGTATTTT. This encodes CASSSNSRGTDTQYF. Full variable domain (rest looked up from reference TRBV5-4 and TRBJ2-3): ETGVTQSPTHLIKTRGQQVTLRCSSQSGHNTVSWYQQALGQGPQFIFQYYREEENGRGNFPPRFSGLQFPNYSSELNVNALELDDSALYLCASSSNSRGTDTQYFGPGTRLTVL.

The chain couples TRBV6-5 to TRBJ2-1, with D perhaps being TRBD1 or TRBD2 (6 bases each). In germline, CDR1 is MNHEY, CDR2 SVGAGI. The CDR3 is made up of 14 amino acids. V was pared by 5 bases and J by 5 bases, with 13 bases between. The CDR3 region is CASSLRRGDNEQFF. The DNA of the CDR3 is TGTGCCAGCAGTCTCCGAAGGGGGGACAATGAGCAGTTCTTC.

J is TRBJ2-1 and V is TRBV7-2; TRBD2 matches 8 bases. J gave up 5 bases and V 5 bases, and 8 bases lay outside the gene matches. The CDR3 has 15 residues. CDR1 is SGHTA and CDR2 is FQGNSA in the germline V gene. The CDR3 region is CASSGSGGLNNEQFF. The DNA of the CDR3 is TGTGCCAGCAGCGGATCGGGGGGGCTAAACAATGAGCAGTTCTTC.

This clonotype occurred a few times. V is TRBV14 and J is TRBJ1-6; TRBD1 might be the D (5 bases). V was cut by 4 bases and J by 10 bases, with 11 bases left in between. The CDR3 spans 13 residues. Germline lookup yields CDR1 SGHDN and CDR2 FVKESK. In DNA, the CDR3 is TGTGCCAGCAGCCTGGCGGGGCGGTCACCCCTCCACTTT. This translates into CASSLAGRSPLHF.

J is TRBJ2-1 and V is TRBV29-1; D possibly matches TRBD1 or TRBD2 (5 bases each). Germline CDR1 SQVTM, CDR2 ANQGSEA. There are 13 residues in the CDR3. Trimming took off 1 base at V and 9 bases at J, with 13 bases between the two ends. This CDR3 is CSVEVDWGFEQFF. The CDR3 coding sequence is TGCAGCGTTGAAGTTGATTGGGGGTTTGAGCAGTTCTTC.

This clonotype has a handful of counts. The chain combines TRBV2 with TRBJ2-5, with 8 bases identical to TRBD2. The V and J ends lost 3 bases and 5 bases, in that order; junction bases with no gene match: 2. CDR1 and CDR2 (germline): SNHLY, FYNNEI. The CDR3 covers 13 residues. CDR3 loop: CASSDPGGETQYF. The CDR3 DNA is TGTGCCAGCAGTGACCCGGGAGGGGAGACCCAGTACTTC.

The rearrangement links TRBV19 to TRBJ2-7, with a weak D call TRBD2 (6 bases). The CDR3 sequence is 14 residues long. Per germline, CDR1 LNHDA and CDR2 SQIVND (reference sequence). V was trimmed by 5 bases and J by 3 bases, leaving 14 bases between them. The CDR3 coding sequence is TGTGCCAGTAGTGTACAGTGGGGAGGCTACGAGCAGTACTTC. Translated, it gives CASSVQWGGYEQYF.

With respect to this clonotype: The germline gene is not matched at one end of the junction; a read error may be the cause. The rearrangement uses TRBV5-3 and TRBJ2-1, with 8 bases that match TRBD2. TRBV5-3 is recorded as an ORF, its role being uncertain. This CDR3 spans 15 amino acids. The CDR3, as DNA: TGTGCCAGCAGCTCAACGGGGGGGGTATGGAATGAGCAGTTCTTC. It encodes CASSSTGGVWNEQFF.

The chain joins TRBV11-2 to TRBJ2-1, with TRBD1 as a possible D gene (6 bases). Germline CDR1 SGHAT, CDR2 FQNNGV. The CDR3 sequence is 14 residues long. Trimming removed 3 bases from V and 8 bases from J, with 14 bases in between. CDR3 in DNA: TGTGCCAGCAGCTTTCGCAGGGGACGAGATGAGCAGTTCTTC. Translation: CASSFRRGRDEQFF.

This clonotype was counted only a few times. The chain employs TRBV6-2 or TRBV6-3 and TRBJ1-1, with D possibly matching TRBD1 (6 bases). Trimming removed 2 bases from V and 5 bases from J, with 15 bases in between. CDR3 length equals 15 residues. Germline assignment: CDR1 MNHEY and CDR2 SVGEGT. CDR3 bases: TGTGCCAGCAGTTACAAGAGGGGGGTACGGACTGAAGCTTTCTTT. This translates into CASSYKRGVRTEAFF.

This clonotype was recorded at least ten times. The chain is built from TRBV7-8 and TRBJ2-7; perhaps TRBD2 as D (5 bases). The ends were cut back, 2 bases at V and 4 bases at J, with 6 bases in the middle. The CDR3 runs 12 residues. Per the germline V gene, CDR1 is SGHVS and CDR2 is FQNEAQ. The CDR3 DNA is TGTGCCAGCAGCTTACGGGATTACGAGCAGTACTTC. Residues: CASSLRDYEQYF.

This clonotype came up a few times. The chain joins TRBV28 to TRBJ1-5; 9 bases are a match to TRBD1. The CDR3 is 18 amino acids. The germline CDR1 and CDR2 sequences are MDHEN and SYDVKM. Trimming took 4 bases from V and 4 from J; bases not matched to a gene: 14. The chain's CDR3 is CASSSYRGRLVGNQPQHF. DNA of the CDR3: TGTGCCAGCAGTTCCTACAGGGGGCGGTTGGTTGGAAATCAGCCCCAGCATTTT.

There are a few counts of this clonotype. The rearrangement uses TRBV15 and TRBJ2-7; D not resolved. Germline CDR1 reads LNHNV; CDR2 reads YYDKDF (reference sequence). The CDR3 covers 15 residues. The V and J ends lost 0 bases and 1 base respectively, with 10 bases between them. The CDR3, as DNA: TGTGCCACCAGCAGAGACCTAACCTCTTCCTACGAGCAGTACTTC. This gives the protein CATSRDLTSSYEQYF.

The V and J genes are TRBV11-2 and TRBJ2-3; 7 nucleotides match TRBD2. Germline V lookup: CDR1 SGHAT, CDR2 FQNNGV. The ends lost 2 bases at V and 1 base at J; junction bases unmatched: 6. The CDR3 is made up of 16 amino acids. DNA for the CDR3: TGTGCCAGCAGCTTAACTGGGGGGGAGGGCACAGATACGCAGTATTTT. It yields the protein CASSLTGGEGTDTQYF.

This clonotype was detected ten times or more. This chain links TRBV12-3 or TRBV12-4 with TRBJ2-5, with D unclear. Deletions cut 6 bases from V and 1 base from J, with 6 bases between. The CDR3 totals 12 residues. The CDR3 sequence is CASRKAQETQYF. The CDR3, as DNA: TGTGCCAGCAGGAAAGCCCAAGAGACCCAGTACTTC.

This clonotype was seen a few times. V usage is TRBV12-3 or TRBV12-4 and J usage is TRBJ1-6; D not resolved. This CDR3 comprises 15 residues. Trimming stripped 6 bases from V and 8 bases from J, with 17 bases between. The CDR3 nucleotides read TGTGCCAGCAGAGCCCGGACGGCCCCAGATTCACCCCTCCACTTT. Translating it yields CASRARTAPDSPLHF.

CDR3 nucleotides: TGTGCCAGCAGCCAAGGTATCCGGGACTTCCTTTGGGATGAGCAGTTCTTC. It is translated as CASSQGIRDFLWDEQFF. The chain employs TRBV4-2 and TRBJ2-1; a possible D gene is TRBD2 (6 bases). Germline V gives CDR1 LGHNA, CDR2 YNFKEQ. This CDR3 is built from 17 residues. Trimming stripped 1 base from V and 8 bases from J, with 21 bases between.

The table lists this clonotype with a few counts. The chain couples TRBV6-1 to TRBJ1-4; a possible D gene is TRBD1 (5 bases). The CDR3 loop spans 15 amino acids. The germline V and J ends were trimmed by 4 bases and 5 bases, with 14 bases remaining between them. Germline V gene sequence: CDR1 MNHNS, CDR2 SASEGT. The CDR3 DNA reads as TGTGCCAGCAGTGCGGGGCCCGGCCTGAATGAAAAACTGTTTTTT. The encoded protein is CASSAGPGLNEKLFF.

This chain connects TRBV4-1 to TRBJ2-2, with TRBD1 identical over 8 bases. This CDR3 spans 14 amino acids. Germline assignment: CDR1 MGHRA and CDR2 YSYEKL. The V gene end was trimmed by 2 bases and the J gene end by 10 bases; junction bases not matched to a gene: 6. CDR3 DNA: TGCGCCAGCAGCCAACAGGACAGGGAGGAGGAGCTGTTTTTT. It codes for CASSQQDREEELFF.